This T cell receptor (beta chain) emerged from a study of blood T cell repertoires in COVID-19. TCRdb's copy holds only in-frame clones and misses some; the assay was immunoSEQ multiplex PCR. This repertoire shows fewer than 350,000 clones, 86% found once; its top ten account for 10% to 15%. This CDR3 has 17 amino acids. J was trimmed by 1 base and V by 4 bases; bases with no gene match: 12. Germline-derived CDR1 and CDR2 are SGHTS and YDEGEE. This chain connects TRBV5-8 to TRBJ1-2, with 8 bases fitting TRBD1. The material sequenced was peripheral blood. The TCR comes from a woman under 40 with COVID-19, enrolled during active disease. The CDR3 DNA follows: TGTGCCAGCAGCCCACGGGACAGGCCTTTTTTTAACTATGGCTACACCTTC. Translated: CASSPRDRPFFNYGYTF. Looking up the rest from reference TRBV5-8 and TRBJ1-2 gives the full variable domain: EAGVTQSPTHLIKTRGQQATLRCSPISGHTSVYWYQQALGLGLQFLLWYDEGEERNRGNFPPRFSGRQFPNYSSELNVNALELEDSALYLCASSPRDRPFFNYGYTFGSGTRLTVV.